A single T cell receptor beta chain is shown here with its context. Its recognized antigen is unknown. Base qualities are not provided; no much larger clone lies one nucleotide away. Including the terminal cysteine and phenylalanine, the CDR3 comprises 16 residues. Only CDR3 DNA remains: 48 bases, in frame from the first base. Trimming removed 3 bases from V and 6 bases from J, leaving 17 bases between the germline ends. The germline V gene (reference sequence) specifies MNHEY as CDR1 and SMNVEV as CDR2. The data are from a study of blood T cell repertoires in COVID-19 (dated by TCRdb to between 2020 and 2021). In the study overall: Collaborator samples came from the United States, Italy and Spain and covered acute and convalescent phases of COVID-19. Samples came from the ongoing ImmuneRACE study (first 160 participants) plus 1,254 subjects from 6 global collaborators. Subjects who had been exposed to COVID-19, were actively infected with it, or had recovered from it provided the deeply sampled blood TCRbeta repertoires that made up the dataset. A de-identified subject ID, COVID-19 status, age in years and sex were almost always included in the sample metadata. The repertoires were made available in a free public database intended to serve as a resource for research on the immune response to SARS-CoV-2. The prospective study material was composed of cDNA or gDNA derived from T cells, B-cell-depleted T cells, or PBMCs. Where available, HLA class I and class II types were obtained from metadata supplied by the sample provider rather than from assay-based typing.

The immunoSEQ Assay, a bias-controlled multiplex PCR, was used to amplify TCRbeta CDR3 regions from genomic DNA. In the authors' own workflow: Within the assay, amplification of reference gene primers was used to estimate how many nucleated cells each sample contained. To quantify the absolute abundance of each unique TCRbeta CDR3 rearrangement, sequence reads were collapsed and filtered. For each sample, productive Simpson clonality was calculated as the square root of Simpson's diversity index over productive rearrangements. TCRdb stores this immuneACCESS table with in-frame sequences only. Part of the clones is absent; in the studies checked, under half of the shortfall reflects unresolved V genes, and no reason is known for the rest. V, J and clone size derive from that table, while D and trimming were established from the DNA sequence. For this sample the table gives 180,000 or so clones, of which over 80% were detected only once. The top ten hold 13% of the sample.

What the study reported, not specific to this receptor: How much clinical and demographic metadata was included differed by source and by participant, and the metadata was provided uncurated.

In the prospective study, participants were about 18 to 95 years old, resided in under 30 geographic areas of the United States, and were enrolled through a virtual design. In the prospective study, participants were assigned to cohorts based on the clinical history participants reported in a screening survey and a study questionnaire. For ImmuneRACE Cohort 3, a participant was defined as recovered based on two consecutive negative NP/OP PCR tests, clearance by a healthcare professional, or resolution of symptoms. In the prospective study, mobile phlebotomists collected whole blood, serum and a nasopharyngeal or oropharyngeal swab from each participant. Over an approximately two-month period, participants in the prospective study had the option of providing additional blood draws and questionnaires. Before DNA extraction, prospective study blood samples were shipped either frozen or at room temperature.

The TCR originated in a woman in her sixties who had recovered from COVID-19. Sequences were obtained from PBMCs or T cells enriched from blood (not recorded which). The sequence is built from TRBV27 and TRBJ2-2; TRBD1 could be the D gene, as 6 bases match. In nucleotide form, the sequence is TGTGCCAGCAGTTTTGTCGGGACAAGGTCGGCCGGGGAGCTGTTTTTT. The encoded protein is CASSFVGTRSAGELFF.